Following are 18 T cell receptor beta chains from one sample sequenced in a study of regulatory T cells in long-lasting Graves disease (dated by TCRdb to the early 2020s). This sample's time point label indicates: persistent/refractory GD, antithyroid drugs over 5 years with positive TRAb. For both TCR sequencing and RNA sequencing, RNA was extracted from PBMCs in TRIzol. Library preparation was by multiplex PCR. Reads for this sample came from an Illumina HiSeq 4000. To build TCR beta libraries, CDR3 regions were amplified by Arm-PCR using iRepertoire HTBI primers. TCRdb cleaned the public reads at Q25 with fastp, built clones with MiXCR and kept in-frame beta chains. CDR3 protein sequences are deduplicated, and each keeps its most common genes and DNA. Present in this sample are roughly 470,000 distinct CDR3 sequences, roughly 20% of which were seen just once. Approximately 7.8% of the sample comes from the top ten.

Sequencing used peripheral blood mononuclear cells (PBMCs), obtained when the disease was refractory, from a patient treated with antithyroid drugs. These receptors all stem from a female donor with Graves disease.

The table lists this clonotype with a few counts. The chain has TRBV7-8 and TRBJ2-6; 14 bases agree with TRBD2. The CDR3 spans 19 residues. Per germline, CDR1 SGHVS and CDR2 FQNEAQ. V was clipped by 5 bases and J by 2 bases; unmatched bases: 8. This chain's CDR3 is CASSLGLAGEQAGANVLTF. The CDR3 nucleotides are TGTGCCAGCAGCCTGGGACTAGCGGGAGAACAGGCTGGGGCCAACGTCCTGACTTTC.

The chain carries TRBV11-2 and TRBJ2-7; D may be TRBD2 (7 bases). This CDR3 has 15 amino acids. CDR1 is SGHAT and CDR2 is FQNNGV in the germline V gene. V gave up 8 bases and J gave up 2 bases, with 19 bases separating them. CDR3: CASSTQRDTTYEQYF. The CDR3 DNA sequence: TGTGCCAGCTCCACCCAGCGGGACACTACCTACGAGCAGTACTTC.

In the case of this clonotype: This clone may be a read error of a much larger clone one base away. The V and J genes are TRBV27 and TRBJ2-5; TRBD1 aligns across 8 bases. CDR3 length equals 14 residues. Germline V gene data show CDR1 as MNHEY and CDR2 as SMNVEV (reference sequence). The CDR3, as DNA: TGTGCCAGCAGTATTGACAGGGGTTCAGAGGCCCAGTACTTC. It is translated as CASSIDRGSEAQYF.

This clonotype was observed at least ten times. The V and J genes are TRBV12-3 or TRBV12-4 and TRBJ2-7; 10 nucleotides align to TRBD2. This CDR3 is 15 amino acids long. V lost 6 bases to trimming and J lost 3 bases; unmatched junction nucleotides: 8. The CDR3 loop reads CASSGGTSEIYEQYF. CDR3 nucleotide sequence: TGTGCCAGCAGCGGAGGGACTAGCGAGATCTACGAGCAGTACTTC.

V is TRBV20-1 and J is TRBJ2-7; tentatively, D is TRBD2 (5 bases). V dropped 0 bases and J dropped 2 bases, with 14 bases sitting between them. From germline, CDR1 is DFQATT and CDR2 SNEGSKA (reference sequence). The length of the CDR3 is 15 residues. The CDR3 sequence is CSARDGEGIPYEQYF. The CDR3 nucleotides read TGCAGTGCTAGAGATGGAGAGGGTATCCCCTACGAGCAGTACTTC.

This clonotype was counted at least ten times. This rearrangement joins TRBV7-2 to TRBJ1-5; D is possibly TRBD1 (5 bases). Germline CDR1 SGHTA, CDR2 FQGNSA. This CDR3 comprises 15 residues. Between the trimmed V and J ends, which lost 3 bases and 1 base, there was a span of 10 bases. CDR3 sequence reads: CASSLGGWSNQPQHF. The CDR3 nucleotides are TGTGCCAGCAGCTTGGGGGGTTGGAGCAATCAGCCCCAGCATTTT. The full variable domain, in which reference TRBV7-2 and TRBJ1-5 provide the parts outside the CDR3, is GAGVSQSPSNKVTEKGKDVELRCDPISGHTALYWYRQSLGQGLEFLIYFQGNSAPDKSGLPSDRFSAERTGGSVSTLTIQRTQQEDSAVYLCASSLGGWSNQPQHFGDGTRLSIL.

This clonotype was seen a single time. This sequence joins TRBV6-1 and TRBJ2-3, with TRBD2 matching over 8 bases. Germline assignment: CDR1 MNHNS and CDR2 SASEGT. The CDR3 totals 16 residues. V shed 7 bases, J shed 1 base, and the junction held 10 bases outside the gene matches. For the CDR3, the DNA is TGTGCCAGCACCAATCGGCGGGGGGATCGCACAGATACGCAGTATTTT. Its translation: CASTNRRGDRTDTQYF.

At least ten counts were recorded for this clonotype. The chain is built from TRBV6-1 and TRBJ1-1; 7 nucleotides line up with TRBD1. V gave up 1 base and J gave up 3 bases; unmatched junction bases: 11. The CDR3 has 17 residues. Germline V gene data show CDR1 as MNHNS and CDR2 as SASEGT. The CDR3: CASSEEAGGLLDTEAFF. DNA for the CDR3: TGTGCCAGCAGTGAAGAGGCAGGGGGATTGCTGGACACTGAAGCTTTCTTT.

This chain joins TRBV19 and TRBJ2-4; D uncertain. With 3 bases removed from V and 6 bases from J, the gap between germline ends came to 12 bases. Germline assignment: CDR1 LNHDA and CDR2 SQIVND (reference sequence). This CDR3 is 14 amino acids long. The CDR3 coding sequence is TGTGCCAGTAGTATGGATCCCGGTTCAAACATTCAGTACTTC. It specifies CASSMDPGSNIQYF.

This clonotype appeared a few times. The CDR3 DNA reads as TGTGCCAGCAGTTTATCCCAGGACTCCTATAATTCACCCCTCCACTTT. Its translation: CASSLSQDSYNSPLHF. This chain links TRBV27 with TRBJ1-6; D call uncertain. V was clipped by 0 bases and J by 0 bases, with 6 bases between them. This CDR3 has 16 amino acids. CDR1 is MNHEY and CDR2 is SMNVEV in the germline V gene (reference sequence).

The chain is built from TRBV4-1 and TRBJ1-2; D is possibly TRBD1 (5 bases). Germline CDR1 is MGHRA and CDR2 is YSYEKL. CDR3 length equals 15 residues. Trimming left V 0 bases short and J 4 bases short, with 12 bases between. The CDR3 DNA follows: TGCGCCAGCAGCCAAGATGAGGGGCAGGGCTATGGCTACACCTTC. This encodes CASSQDEGQGYGYTF.

This chain uses TRBV7-2 with TRBJ2-1; D is unresolved. This CDR3 is built from 14 residues. Germline V gene sequence: CDR1 SGHTA, CDR2 FQGNSA. V lost 1 base and J lost 2, with 6 bases in between. The CDR3 here is CASSLGVTYNEQFF. CDR3 DNA sequence: TGTGCCAGCAGCTTAGGCGTAACCTACAATGAGCAGTTCTTC.

This clonotype occurred many times. This rearrangement joins TRBV2 to TRBJ2-7, with D uncertain. The V end was cut by 3 bases, the J end by 8 bases, with 8 bases between. The CDR3 consists of 11 residues. The V gene's germline CDR1 is SNHLY and CDR2 FYNNEI. CDR3 coding DNA: TGTGCCAGCAGTGACCAGACTCAGCAGTACTTC. Translating gives CASSDQTQQYF.

The chain joins TRBV7-9 to TRBJ2-7; 8 bases match TRBD1. V shed 4 bases and J 4 bases; nucleotides not matched to a gene: 3. Germline V gives CDR1 SEHNR, CDR2 FQNEAQ (reference sequence). The CDR3 is made up of 13 amino acids. The CDR3 here is CASSYTGGYEQYF. The CDR3 DNA sequence: TGTGCCAGCAGCTATACAGGGGGGTACGAGCAGTACTTC.

This clonotype was recorded many times. This chain connects TRBV6-1 to TRBJ1-1; no clear D gene. V lost 8 bases and J 4 bases, leaving 11 bases between the germline ends. Germline loops: CDR1 MNHNS, CDR2 SASEGT. CDR3 length: 12 amino acids. This CDR3 is CASVASVTEAFF. The DNA of the CDR3 is TGTGCCAGCGTCGCCAGTGTCACTGAAGCTTTCTTT.

Ten or more counts support this clonotype. V is TRBV28 and J is TRBJ1-1; D not certain. V lost 1 base to trimming and J lost 2 bases, with 8 bases between them. This CDR3 has 14 amino acids. CDR1 is MDHEN, CDR2 SYDVKM, per germline. The DNA for the CDR3 is TGTGCCAGCAGTTTATCGGGCATAAACACTGAAGCTTTCTTT. Protein sequence: CASSLSGINTEAFF.

This clonotype was recorded many times. This chain connects TRBV6-2 or TRBV6-3 to TRBJ1-2, with 7 bases identical to TRBD1. The CDR3 is 15 residues long. With 0 bases clipped from V and 3 bases from J, the junction kept 4 bases outside the gene matches. Germline lookup yields CDR1 MNHEY and CDR2 SVGEGT. The CDR3 DNA sequence: TGTGCCAGCAGTTACTCAGATACAGGGGACTATGGCTACACCTTC. Residues: CASSYSDTGDYGYTF.

The rearrangement uses TRBV5-8 and TRBJ2-7; D remains ambiguous. The CDR3 has 13 residues. Trimming left V 0 bases short and J 7 bases short, with 11 bases between. Germline CDR1 SGHTS, CDR2 YDEGEE. Written as DNA, the CDR3 is TGTGCCAGCAGCTTGGGACACCCTTTGGAGCAGTACTTC. It specifies CASSLGHPLEQYF.